Listed below are T cell receptor beta chains from one sample, sequenced in a study of blood T cell repertoires in COVID-19. The table came from immunoSEQ multiplex PCR; TCRdb's copy has only in-frame clones and leaves some out. Among just under 250,000 clones, about 90% were seen once, and the ten largest hold 3% to 3.5%. Input material: peripheral blood. The receptors derive from a woman aged 25 to 45 who had recovered from COVID-19. CDR3s include the opening cysteine and the closing phenylalanine or tryptophan. The D gene is left open where the match is weak. Size is omitted from some rows. Given values are once, few, many or a class for expanded clones.

D gene	V gene	clone size	J gene	CDR3 protein	CDR3 DNA
-	TRBV2	-	TRBJ1-1	CASRRDIGAFF	TGTGCCAGCAGAAGGGACATCGGAGCTTTCTTT
-	TRBV18	-	TRBJ2-5	CASSYILEGETQYF	TGTGCCAGCTCATATATCTTGGAGGGAGAGACCCAGTACTTC
TRBD1	TRBV2	-	TRBJ2-3	CASSDRDRVGTDTQYF	TGTGCCAGCAGTGATAGGGACAGGGTTGGCACAGATACGCAGTATTTT
-	TRBV6-5	-	TRBJ1-2	CASSRDPGDYGYTF	TGTGCCAGCAGTAGGGACCCAGGGGACTATGGCTACACCTTC
TRBD1	TRBV5-1	once	TRBJ2-7	CASSSGQGYNEQYF	TGCGCCAGCAGCTCGGGACAGGGTTACAACGAGCAGTACTTC
-	TRBV7-9	few	TRBJ1-1	CASSFRHQTEAFF	TGTGCCAGCAGCTTCCGACACCAAACTGAAGCTTTCTTT
-	TRBV9	-	TRBJ1-2	CASSPRQNYGYTF	TGTGCCAGCAGCCCCCGACAGAACTATGGCTACACCTTC
TRBD1	TRBV2	-	TRBJ2-7	CASSRDSTYEQYF	TGTGCCAGCAGCCGGGACAGTACCTACGAGCAGTACTTC
TRBD1	TRBV4-3	-	TRBJ2-6	CASSQAAQTGGATGANVLTF	TGCGCCAGCAGCCAAGCCGCCCAGACAGGGGGCGCAACTGGGGCCAACGTCCTGACTTTC
TRBD2	TRBV11-2	-	TRBJ2-2	CASSLEIAGGPTGELFF	TGTGCCAGCAGCTTAGAGATTGCGGGGGGGCCGACCGGGGAGCTGTTTTTT
-	TRBV4-3	-	TRBJ2-6	CASSRLLNSGANVLTF	TGCGCCAGCAGCCGGCTCCTCAACTCTGGGGCCAACGTCCTGACTTTC
TRBD2	TRBV9	-	TRBJ2-5	CASSAASGFAQETQYF	TGTGCCAGCAGCGCGGCTAGCGGGTTCGCGCAAGAGACCCAGTACTTC
-	TRBV5-6	-	TRBJ2-7	CASSHVILTWEQYF	TGTGCCAGCAGCCACGTCATATTGACTTGGGAGCAGTACTTC
-	TRBV30	-	TRBJ1-5	CAWNRGVGPNQPQHF	TGTGCCTGGAACCGGGGAGTAGGGCCCAATCAGCCCCAGCATTTT
-	TRBV9	-	TRBJ2-1	CASSPSRGRGSDEQFF	TGTGCCAGCAGCCCTTCGCGGGGGCGGGGTTCCGATGAGCAGTTCTTC
TRBD1	TRBV9	-	TRBJ1-5	CASSEGTGYQPQHF	TGTGCCAGCAGCGAAGGGACAGGGTACCAGCCCCAGCATTTT
-	TRBV6-5	-	TRBJ2-5	CASSYDRTQYF	TGTGCCAGCAGTTACGATAGGACCCAGTACTTC
-	TRBV2	-	TRBJ1-2	CASSENRLNYGYTF	TGTGCCAGCAGTGAAAACAGATTAAACTATGGCTACACCTTC
-	TRBV7-2	-	TRBJ2-7	CASSLGPGWKEQYF	TGTGCCAGCAGCTTAGGCCCCGGGTGGAAAGAGCAGTACTTC
TRBD1	TRBV19	-	TRBJ2-7	CASSIDSIGTGYEQYF	TGTGCCAGTAGTATAGATTCGATAGGGACAGGCTACGAGCAGTACTTC
-	TRBV9	once	TRBJ2-6	CASSVGGGPGANVLTF	TGTGCCAGCAGCGTAGGCGGAGGGCCTGGGGCCAACGTCCTGACTTTC
-	TRBV11-2	-	TRBJ1-4	CASSITGRANEKLFF	TGTGCCAGCAGCATAACAGGGAGGGCTAATGAAAAACTGTTTTTT
-	TRBV15	-	TRBJ2-4	CATRLEWAAKNIQYF	TGTGCCACCAGACTCGAGTGGGCGGCCAAAAACATTCAGTACTTC
-	TRBV14	-	TRBJ2-1	CASSPRVGRNEQFF	TGTGCCAGCAGCCCCCGGGTGGGTCGGAATGAGCAGTTCTTC
TRBD1	TRBV27	-	TRBJ2-5	CASSLLSRGLQETQYF	TGTGCCAGCAGTTTACTTTCCAGGGGGCTGCAAGAGACCCAGTACTTC
-	TRBV27	-	TRBJ1-3	CASSPGFGAGNTIYF	TGTGCCAGCAGCCCGGGGTTTGGAGCCGGAAACACCATATATTTT
TRBD1	TRBV4-2	-	TRBJ2-7	CASSQASPGQGAYEQYF	TGTGCCAGCAGCCAAGCCTCCCCGGGACAGGGGGCTTACGAGCAGTACTTC
TRBD2	TRBV27	-	TRBJ2-7	CASSSGAGSEQYF	TGTGCCAGCAGTTCGGGAGCGGGATCCGAGCAGTACTTC
TRBD1	TRBV5-1	-	TRBJ2-7	CASSLGTGGEQYF	TGCGCCAGCAGCCTAGGGACAGGGGGCGAGCAGTACTTC
TRBD1	TRBV7-4	-	TRBJ1-5	CARGFRDRINQPQHF	TGTGCCAGGGGCTTCCGGGACAGGATCAATCAGCCCCAGCATTTT
-	TRBV3-1/TRBV3-2	-	TRBJ2-1	CASSQSRGDSEQFF	TGTGCCAGCAGCCAATCCAGGGGAGATAGTGAGCAGTTCTTC
-	TRBV18	few	TRBJ1-2	CASSPAVEVNYGYTF	TGTGCCAGCTCACCAGCCGTTGAGGTCAACTATGGCTACACCTTC
TRBD2	TRBV6-6	-	TRBJ2-4	CASSYGLVGNIQYF	TGTGCCAGCAGTTACGGACTAGTCGGCAACATTCAGTACTTC
-	TRBV18	-	TRBJ2-5	CASSPPGGQYF	TGTGCCAGCTCCCCGCCGGGTGGGCAGTACTTC
TRBD1	TRBV6-5	-	TRBJ2-7	CASTPHRGNPYEQYF	TGTGCCAGCACCCCCCACAGGGGCAACCCCTACGAGCAGTACTTC
-	TRBV6-2/TRBV6-3	-	TRBJ1-5	CASSYGGWDNQPQHF	TGTGCCAGCAGTTACGGGGGCTGGGACAATCAGCCCCAGCATTTT
-	TRBV7-9	once	TRBJ2-7	CASSITGESSYEQYF	TGTGCCAGCTCAATAACGGGGGAAAGCTCCTACGAGCAGTACTTC
TRBD1	TRBV4-1	-	TRBJ2-7	CASSQTQTGLAYEQYF	TGCGCCAGCAGCCAAACCCAGACAGGGTTGGCCTACGAGCAGTACTTC
TRBD2	TRBV10-2	-	TRBJ2-1	CASSEWLAGGNEQFF	TGCGCCAGCAGTGAGTGGCTAGCGGGGGGCAATGAGCAGTTCTTC
TRBD1	TRBV10-3	-	TRBJ2-5	CAIRPGTGYETQYF	TGTGCCATCAGGCCAGGGACAGGGTATGAGACCCAGTACTTC
-	TRBV3-1/TRBV3-2	-	TRBJ1-1	CASSLQTGTAEAFF	TGTGCCAGCAGCCTCCAAACAGGGACCGCTGAAGCTTTCTTT
TRBD1	TRBV24-1	-	TRBJ1-2	CATSDLDRAGGYTF	TGTGCCACCAGTGATTTGGACAGGGCGGGTGGCTACACCTTC
TRBD1	TRBV5-5	-	TRBJ2-7	CASSQRRGLPLEQYF	TGTGCCAGCAGCCAAAGAAGGGGGCTACCCCTCGAGCAGTACTTC
-	TRBV6-5	once	TRBJ1-6	CASRYILNSPLHF	TGTGCCAGCAGATACATTCTTAATTCACCCCTCCACTTT
TRBD1	TRBV5-4	-	TRBJ2-1	CASSLEQGHEQFF	TGTGCCAGCAGCTTGGAACAGGGGCATGAGCAGTTCTTC
TRBD2	TRBV10-3	-	TRBJ2-3	CAITAGTSGTDTQYF	TGTGCCATCACCGCCGGGACTAGCGGCACAGATACGCAGTATTTT
-	TRBV9	-	TRBJ1-2	CASSVGTGSYGYTF	TGTGCCAGCAGCGTAGGCACAGGGAGCTATGGCTACACCTTC
-	TRBV4-2	-	TRBJ1-1	CASSQVGEEEAFF	TGTGCCAGCAGCCAAGTAGGGGAGGAAGAAGCTTTCTTT
-	TRBV7-2	-	TRBJ1-1	CASSLAARNTEAFF	TGTGCCAGCAGCTTAGCGGCCAGGAACACTGAAGCTTTCTTT
TRBD2	TRBV9	-	TRBJ2-3	CASSVGTSGEDTQYF	TGTGCCAGCAGCGTAGGGACTAGCGGCGAAGATACGCAGTATTTT
-	TRBV7-2	-	TRBJ2-1	CASRMDSSAYNEQFF	TGTGCCAGCAGGATGGACAGTTCGGCCTACAATGAGCAGTTCTTC
-	TRBV3-1/TRBV3-2	-	TRBJ1-5	CASSQGSGIQPQHF	TGTGCCAGCAGCCAAGGATCGGGAATCCAGCCCCAGCATTTT
-	TRBV12-3/TRBV12-4	once	TRBJ2-3	CASMLGGTDTQYF	TGTGCCAGCATGTTGGGGGGAACAGATACGCAGTATTTT
-	TRBV5-1	-	TRBJ2-5	CASSPRWPIQETQYF	TGCGCCAGCAGCCCTCGCTGGCCGATCCAAGAGACCCAGTACTTC
-	TRBV6-5	few	TRBJ1-2	CASSYSTDMGGYTF	TGTGCCAGCAGTTACTCGACAGACATGGGGGGCTACACCTTC
TRBD1	TRBV29-1	-	TRBJ1-2	CSVEGTPGQGPYYGYTF	TGCAGCGTTGAAGGTACGCCGGGACAGGGCCCGTACTATGGCTACACCTTC
-	TRBV4-3	-	TRBJ1-2	CASSQDPPGVSVGYGYTF	TGCGCCAGCAGCCAAGATCCCCCCGGGGTGTCTGTTGGATATGGCTACACCTTC
TRBD2	TRBV7-2	-	TRBJ2-1	CASSTSGPHNEQFF	TGTGCCAGCAGTACTAGCGGCCCACACAATGAGCAGTTCTTC
-	TRBV27	-	TRBJ1-2	CASSSNLLGGGYTF	TGTGCCAGCAGTTCGAACCTACTGGGGGGGGGCTACACCTTC
-	TRBV5-6	few	TRBJ1-2	CASSLRFAGYYGYTF	TGTGCCAGCAGCTTACGGTTTGCAGGCTACTATGGCTACACCTTC